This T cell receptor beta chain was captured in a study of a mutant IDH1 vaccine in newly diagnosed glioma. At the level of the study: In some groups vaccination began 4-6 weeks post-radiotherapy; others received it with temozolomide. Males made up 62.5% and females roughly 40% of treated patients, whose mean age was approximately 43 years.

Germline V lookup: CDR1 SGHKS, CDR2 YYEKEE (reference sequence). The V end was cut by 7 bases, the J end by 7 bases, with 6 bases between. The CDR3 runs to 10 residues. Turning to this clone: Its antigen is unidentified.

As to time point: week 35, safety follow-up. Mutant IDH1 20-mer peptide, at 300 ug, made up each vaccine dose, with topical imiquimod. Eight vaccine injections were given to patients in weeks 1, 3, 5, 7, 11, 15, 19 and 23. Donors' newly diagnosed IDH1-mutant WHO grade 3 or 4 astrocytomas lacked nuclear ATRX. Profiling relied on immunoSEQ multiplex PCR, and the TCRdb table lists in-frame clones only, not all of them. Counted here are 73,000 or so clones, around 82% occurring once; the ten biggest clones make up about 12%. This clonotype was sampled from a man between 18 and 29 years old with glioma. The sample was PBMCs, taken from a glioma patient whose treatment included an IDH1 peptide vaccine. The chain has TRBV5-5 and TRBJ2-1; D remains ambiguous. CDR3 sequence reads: CASGLNEQFF. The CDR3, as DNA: TGTGCCAGCGGGCTTAATGAGCAGTTCTTC. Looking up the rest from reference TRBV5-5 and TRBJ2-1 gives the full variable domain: DAGVTQSPTHLIKTRGQQVTLRCSPISGHKSVSWYQQVLGQGPQFIFQYYEKEERGRGNFPDRFSARQFPNYSSELNVNALLLGDSALYLCASGLNEQFFGPGTRLTVL.